This TCR beta chain comes out of a study of OX40 agonist ivuxolimab in advanced cancers. Produced via immunoSEQ multiplex PCR; TCRdb's table is partial and in-frame only. This table holds about 26,000 clones, 83% found once. The CDR3 length is 15 residues. The V gene end was trimmed by 7 bases and the J gene end by 2 bases; junction bases not matched to a gene: 10. The germline gives CDR1 MNHEY, CDR2 SMNVEV (reference sequence). Sequenced here: CD4+ or CD8+ T cells sorted from blood, sampled in a trial of the OX40 agonist ivuxolimab. The chain recombines TRBV27 with TRBJ1-1, with TRBD1 matching over 7 bases. This TCR came from an adult with an advanced solid tumor such as melanoma, head and neck, liver or kidney cancer. CDR3 sequence: CASMGQKGANTEAFF. The CDR3 DNA reads TGTGCCAGCATGGGGCAGAAGGGGGCCAACACTGAAGCTTTCTTT.